This T cell receptor (beta chain) was identified in a study of cytomegalovirus exposure and HLA in healthy donors. Study-level findings and limits: Upon later analysis, HLA-associated TCR beta chains proved more clonally expanded than other, equally common chains.

As to this clone: The antigen is not known.

This PCR relied on a set of 60 Vbeta primers and 13 Jbeta primers. Clones were read by immunoSEQ multiplex PCR, and TCRdb kept only the in-frame ones, dropping some. The sample lists approximately 30,000 clones; 65% to 75% were seen once. After removal of 5 bases from V and 1 base from J, the junction contained 1 base not matched to a gene. In germline, CDR1 is SGHNT, CDR2 YENEEA. The CDR3 has 15 amino acids. The chain has TRBV11-3 and TRBJ2-1, with 11 bases lining up with TRBD2. The specimen sequenced was PBMCs. The source is a man aged 40-55 years in good health and CMV-seropositive. This CDR3 reads CASSPSGGSYNEQFF. The CDR3, as DNA: TGTGCCAGCAGCCCTAGCGGGGGGTCCTACAATGAGCAGTTCTTC.